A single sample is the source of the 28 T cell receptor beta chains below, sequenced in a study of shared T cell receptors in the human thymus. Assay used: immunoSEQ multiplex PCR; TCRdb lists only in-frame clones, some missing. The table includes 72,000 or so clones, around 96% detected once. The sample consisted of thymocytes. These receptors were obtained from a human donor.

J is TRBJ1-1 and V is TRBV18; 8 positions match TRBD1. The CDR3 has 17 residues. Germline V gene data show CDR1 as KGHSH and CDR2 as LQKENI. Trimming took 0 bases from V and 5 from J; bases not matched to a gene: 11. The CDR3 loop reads CASSPPNSGTGKTEAFF. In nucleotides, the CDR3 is TGTGCCAGCTCACCACCTAATTCTGGGACAGGTAAGACTGAAGCTTTCTTT.

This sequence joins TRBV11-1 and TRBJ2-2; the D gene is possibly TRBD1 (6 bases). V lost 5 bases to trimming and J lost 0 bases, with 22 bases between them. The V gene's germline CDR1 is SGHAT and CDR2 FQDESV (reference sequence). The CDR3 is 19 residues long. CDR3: CASSRKRTEKLTNTGELFF. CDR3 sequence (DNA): TGTGCCAGCAGCCGAAAAAGGACAGAAAAGTTAACGAACACCGGGGAGCTGTTTTTT.

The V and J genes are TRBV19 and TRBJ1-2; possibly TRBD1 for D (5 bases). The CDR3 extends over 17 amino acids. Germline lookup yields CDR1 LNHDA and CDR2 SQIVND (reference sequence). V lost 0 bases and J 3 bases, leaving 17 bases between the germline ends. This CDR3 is CASSIESRGHGDYGYTF. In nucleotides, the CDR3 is TGTGCCAGTAGTATAGAGTCAAGAGGACACGGGGACTATGGCTACACCTTC.

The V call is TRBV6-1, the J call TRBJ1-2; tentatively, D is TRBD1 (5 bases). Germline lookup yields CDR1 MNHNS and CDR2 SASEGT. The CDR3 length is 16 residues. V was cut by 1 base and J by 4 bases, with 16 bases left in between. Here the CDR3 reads CASSEGGGSPVYGYTF. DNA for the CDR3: TGTGCCAGCAGTGAAGGGGGGGGTTCGCCCGTCTATGGCTACACCTTC.

CDR3: CAISSDRGQSLRNQETQYF. The CDR3, as DNA: TGTGCCATCAGCTCTGACAGGGGCCAAAGTTTAAGGAACCAAGAGACCCAGTACTTC. The chain is built from TRBV10-3 and TRBJ2-5, with 8 bases lining up with TRBD1. This CDR3 region has 19 residues. V lost 6 bases and J lost 0; bases outside the gene matches: 18. The V gene's germline CDR1 is ENHRY and CDR2 SYGVKD.

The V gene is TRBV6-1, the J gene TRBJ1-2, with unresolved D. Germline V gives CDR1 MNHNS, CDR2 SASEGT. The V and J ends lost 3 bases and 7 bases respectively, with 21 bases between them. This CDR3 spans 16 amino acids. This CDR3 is CASSDGQVSLPGGYTF. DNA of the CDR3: TGTGCCAGCAGTGACGGCCAGGTTTCCCTCCCGGGTGGCTACACCTTC.

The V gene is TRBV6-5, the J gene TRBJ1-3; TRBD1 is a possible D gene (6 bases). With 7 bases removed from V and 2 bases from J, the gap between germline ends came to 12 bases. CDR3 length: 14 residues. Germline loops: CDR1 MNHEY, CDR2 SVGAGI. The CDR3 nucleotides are TGTGCCAGCAATACAGGGAGCCCTGGAAACACCATATATTTT. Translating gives CASNTGSPGNTIYF.

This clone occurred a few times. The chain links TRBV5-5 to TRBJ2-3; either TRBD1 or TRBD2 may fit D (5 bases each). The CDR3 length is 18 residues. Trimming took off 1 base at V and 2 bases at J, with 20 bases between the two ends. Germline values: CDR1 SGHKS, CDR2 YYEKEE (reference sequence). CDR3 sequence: CASSLYRGRVAYTDTQYF. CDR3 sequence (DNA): TGTGCCAGCAGCTTGTATCGGGGACGGGTGGCCTACACAGATACGCAGTATTTT. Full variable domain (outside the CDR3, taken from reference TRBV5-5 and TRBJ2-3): DAGVTQSPTHLIKTRGQQVTLRCSPISGHKSVSWYQQVLGQGPQFIFQYYEKEERGRGNFPDRFSARQFPNYSSELNVNALLLGDSALYLCASSLYRGRVAYTDTQYFGPGTRLTVL.

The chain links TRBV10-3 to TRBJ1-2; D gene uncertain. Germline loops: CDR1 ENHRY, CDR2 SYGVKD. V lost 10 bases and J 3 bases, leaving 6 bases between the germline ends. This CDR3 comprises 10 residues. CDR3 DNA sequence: TGTGCCACTCAGGACTATGGCTACACCTTC. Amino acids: CATQDYGYTF.

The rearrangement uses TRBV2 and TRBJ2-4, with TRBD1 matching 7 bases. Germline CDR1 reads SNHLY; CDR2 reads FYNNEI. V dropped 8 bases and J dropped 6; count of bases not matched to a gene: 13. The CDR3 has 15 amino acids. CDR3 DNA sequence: TGTGCCAGCGATGATTTTCCGGGACAGACAAACATTCAGTACTTC. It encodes CASDDFPGQTNIQYF. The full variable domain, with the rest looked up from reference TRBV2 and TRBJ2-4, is EPEVTQTPSHQVTQMGQEVILRCVPISNHLYFYWYRQILGQKVEFLVSFYNNEISEKSEIFDDQFSVERPDGSNFTLKIRSTKLEDSAMYFCASDDFPGQTNIQYFGAGTRLSVL.

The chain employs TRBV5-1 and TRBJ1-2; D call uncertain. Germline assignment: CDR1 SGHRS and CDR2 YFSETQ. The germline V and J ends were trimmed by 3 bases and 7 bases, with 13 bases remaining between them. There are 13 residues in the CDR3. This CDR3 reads CASSYLDKTGYTF. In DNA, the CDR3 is TGCGCCAGCAGCTACCTCGACAAAACTGGCTACACCTTC.

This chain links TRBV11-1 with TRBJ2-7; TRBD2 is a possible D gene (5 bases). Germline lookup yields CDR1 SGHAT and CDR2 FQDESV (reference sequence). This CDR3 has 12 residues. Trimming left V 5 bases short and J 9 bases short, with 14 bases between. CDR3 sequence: CASSPDGEGQYF. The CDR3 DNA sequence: TGTGCCAGCAGCCCCGACGGGGAAGGGCAGTACTTC.

CDR3 amino acids: CASSPGLNTEAFF. The DNA for the CDR3 is TGCGCCAGCAGCCCAGGGTTGAACACTGAAGCTTTCTTT. The rearrangement uses TRBV10-1 and TRBJ1-1; D may be TRBD1 (5 bases). Germline V gene data show CDR1 as WNHNN and CDR2 as SYGVQD (reference sequence). V was shortened by 6 bases and J by 0 bases, with 8 bases between the two germline ends. The CDR3 contains 13 residues.

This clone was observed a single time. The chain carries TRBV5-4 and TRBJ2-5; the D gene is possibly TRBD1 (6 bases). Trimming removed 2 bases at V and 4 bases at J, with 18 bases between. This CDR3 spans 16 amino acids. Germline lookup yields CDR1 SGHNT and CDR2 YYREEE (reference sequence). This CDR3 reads CASSFTYRVVSETQYF. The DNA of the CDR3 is TGTGCCAGCAGCTTCACCTACAGGGTAGTTTCAGAGACCCAGTACTTC.

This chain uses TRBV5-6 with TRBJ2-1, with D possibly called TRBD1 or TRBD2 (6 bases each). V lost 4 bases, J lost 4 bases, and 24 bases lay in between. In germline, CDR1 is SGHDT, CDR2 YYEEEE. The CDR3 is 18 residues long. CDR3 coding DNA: TGTGCCAGCAGCCACCCCCTACTACAGGGAGGTTCATACAATGAGCAGTTCTTC. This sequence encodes CASSHPLLQGGSYNEQFF.

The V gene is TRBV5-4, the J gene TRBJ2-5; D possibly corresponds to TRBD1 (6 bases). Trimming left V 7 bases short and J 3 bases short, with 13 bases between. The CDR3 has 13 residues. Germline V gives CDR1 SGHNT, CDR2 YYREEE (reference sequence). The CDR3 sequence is CASRDTPKETQYF. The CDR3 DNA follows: TGTGCCAGCCGGGACACGCCGAAAGAGACCCAGTACTTC.

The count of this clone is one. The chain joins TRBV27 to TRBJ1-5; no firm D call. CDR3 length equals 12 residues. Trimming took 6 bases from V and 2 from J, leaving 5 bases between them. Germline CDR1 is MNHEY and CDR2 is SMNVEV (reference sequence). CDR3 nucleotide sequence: TGTGCCAGCAGCACGGGCAATCAGCCCCAGCATTTT. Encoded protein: CASSTGNQPQHF.

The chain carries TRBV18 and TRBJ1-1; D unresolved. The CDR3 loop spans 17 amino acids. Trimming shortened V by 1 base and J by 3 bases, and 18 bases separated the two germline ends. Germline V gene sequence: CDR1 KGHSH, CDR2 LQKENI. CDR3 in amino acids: CASSPQGSQDRDTEAFF. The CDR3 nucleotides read TGTGCCAGCTCACCACAAGGTTCCCAGGATAGGGACACTGAAGCTTTCTTT.

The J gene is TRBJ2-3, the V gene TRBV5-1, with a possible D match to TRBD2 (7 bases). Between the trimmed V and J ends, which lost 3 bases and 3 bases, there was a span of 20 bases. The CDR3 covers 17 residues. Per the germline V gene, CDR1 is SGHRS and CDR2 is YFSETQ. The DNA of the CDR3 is TGCGCCAGCAGCTCCCGGGGGGCCCCCCTTTGGACAGATACGCAGTATTTT. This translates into CASSSRGAPLWTDTQYF.

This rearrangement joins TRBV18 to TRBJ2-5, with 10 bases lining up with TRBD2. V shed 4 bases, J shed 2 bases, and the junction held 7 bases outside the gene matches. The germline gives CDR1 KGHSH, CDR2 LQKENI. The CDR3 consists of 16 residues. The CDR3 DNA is TGTGCCAGCTCACGAACTAGCGGGGTAGTTCAAGAGACCCAGTACTTC. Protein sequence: CASSRTSGVVQETQYF.

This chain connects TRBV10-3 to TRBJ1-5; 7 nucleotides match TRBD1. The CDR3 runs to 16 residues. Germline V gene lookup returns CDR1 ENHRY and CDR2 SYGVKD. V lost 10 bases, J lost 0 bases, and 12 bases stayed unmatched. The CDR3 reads CATRDSHFYSNQPQHF. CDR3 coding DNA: TGTGCCACCAGGGACAGCCACTTTTATAGCAATCAGCCCCAGCATTTT.

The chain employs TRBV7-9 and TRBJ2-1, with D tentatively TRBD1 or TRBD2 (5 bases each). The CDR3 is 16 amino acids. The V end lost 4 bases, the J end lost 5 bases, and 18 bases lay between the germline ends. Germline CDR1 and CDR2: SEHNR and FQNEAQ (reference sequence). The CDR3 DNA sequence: TGTGCCAGCAGCTCCAAAGGACCCGGGACCCACAATGAGCAGTTCTTC. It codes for CASSSKGPGTHNEQFF.

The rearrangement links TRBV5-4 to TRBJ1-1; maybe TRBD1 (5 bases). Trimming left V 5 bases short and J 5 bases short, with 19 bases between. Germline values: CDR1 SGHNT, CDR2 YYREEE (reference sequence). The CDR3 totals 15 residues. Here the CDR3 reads CASSERTVWGTEAFF. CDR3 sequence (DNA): TGTGCCAGCAGTGAAAGGACCGTTTGGGGGACTGAAGCTTTCTTT.

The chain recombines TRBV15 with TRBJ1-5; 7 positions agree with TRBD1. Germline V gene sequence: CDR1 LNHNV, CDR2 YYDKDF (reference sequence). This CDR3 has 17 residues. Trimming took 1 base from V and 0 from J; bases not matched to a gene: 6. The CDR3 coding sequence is TGTGCCACCAGCAGAGGTATAGACAGGGATAGCAATCAGCCCCAGCATTTT. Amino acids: CATSRGIDRDSNQPQHF.

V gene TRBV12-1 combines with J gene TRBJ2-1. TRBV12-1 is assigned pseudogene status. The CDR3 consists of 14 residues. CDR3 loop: CASSFQGGGHEQFF. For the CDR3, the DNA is TGTGCCAGCAGCTTTCAAGGAGGGGGTCATGAGCAGTTCTTC.

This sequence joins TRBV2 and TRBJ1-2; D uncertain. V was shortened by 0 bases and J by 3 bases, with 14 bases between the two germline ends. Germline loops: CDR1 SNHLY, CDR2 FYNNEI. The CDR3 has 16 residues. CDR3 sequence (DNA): TGTGCCAGCAGTGAAGCGTTTGGAGCAGCCCACTATGGCTACACCTTC. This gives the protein CASSEAFGAAHYGYTF.

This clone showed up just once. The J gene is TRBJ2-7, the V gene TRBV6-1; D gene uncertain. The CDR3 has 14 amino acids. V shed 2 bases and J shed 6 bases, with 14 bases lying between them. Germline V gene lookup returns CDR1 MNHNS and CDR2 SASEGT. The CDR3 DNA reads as TGTGCCAGCAGTGAACGGTTTGTGGGATGCGAGCAGTACTTC. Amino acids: CASSERFVGCEQYF.

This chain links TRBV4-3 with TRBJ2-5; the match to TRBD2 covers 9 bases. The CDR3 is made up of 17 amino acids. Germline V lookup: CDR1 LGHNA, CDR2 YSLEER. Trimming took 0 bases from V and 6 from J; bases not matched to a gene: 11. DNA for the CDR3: TGCGCCAGCAGCCAAGATAGGCGAGCGGGGGGTTTGAAGACCCAGTACTTC. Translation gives CASSQDRRAGGLKTQYF.